This TCR beta chain came from a study of T cells in Graves' hyperthyroidism and ophthalmopathy. It was RNA transcripts that yielded the amplified TCR beta CDR3 regions. TCR CDR3 regions were first amplified by RT-PCR with HTBI primers. TCRdb reanalysed the multiplex PCR reads using MiXCR and keeps one entry per CDR3 protein. Here the sample spans approximately 590,000 distinct CDR3 sequences, about 43% being singletons. The count of this clonotype is one. The junction shows a germline mismatch at one end, possibly a read error. This CDR3 comprises 13 residues. Per germline, CDR1 MNHEY and CDR2 SVGAGI. The chain combines TRBV6-5 with TRBJ2-7; D ambiguous. This TCR was recovered from a woman aged 18 to 35 with Graves' hyperthyroidism. Input material: peripheral blood or thyroid tissue (not recorded which). The DNA for the CDR3 is TGTGCCGGCAGTTTCGGCAGCTCCTACGAGCAGTACTTC. As protein: CAGSFGSSYEQYF.